This T cell receptor beta chain was profiled in a study of T cells after yellow fever vaccination. Study-level points and caveats: A minor fraction of clonotypes spanned both CD4 and CD8 compartments. Reappearing after the booster were most of the clones from primary vaccination (less than 98% CD4, approximately 86% CD8). Abundant contaminating clonotypes from the bulk population could appear in FACS-sorted repertoires.

For TCR, cDNA came from 5'RACE template switching, which added a universal primer site and UMIs. One entry per CDR3 protein results from TCRdb running MiXCR on the 5' RACE reads. The sample shows roughly 500,000 distinct CDR3 sequences, about a fifth of them seen only once. This CDR3 spans 15 amino acids. CDR1 and CDR2 (germline): MNHEY, SVGEGT. The V gene lost 2 bases and the J gene lost 2 bases, with 13 bases spanning the gap. This clonotype was seen a handful of times. Antigen unknown. The sequence came from a man between 25 and 39 years old who received the YFV17D yellow fever vaccine. Sequenced material: PBMCs, taken 15 days after the yellow fever booster vaccination. This chain joins TRBV6-2 or TRBV6-3 and TRBJ2-7; no clear D gene. The CDR3 protein is CASSYLTARPYEQYF. CDR3 nucleotides: TGTGCCAGCAGTTACCTTACTGCCAGGCCCTACGAGCAGTACTTC.